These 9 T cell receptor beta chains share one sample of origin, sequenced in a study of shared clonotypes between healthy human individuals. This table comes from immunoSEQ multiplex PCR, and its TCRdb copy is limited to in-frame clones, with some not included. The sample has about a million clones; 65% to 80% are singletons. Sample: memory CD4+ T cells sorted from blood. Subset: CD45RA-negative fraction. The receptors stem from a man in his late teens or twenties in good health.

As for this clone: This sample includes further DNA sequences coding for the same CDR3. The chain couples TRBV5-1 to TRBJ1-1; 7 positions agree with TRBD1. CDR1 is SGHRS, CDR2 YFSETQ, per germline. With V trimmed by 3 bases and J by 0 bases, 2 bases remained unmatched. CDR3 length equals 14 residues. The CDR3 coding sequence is TGCGCCAGCAGCTCGGACAGGCTGAACACTGAAGCTTTCTTT. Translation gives CASSSDRLNTEAFF. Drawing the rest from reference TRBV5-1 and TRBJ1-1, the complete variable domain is KAGVTQTPRYLIKTRGQQVTLSCSPISGHRSVSWYQQTPGQGLQFLFEYFSETQRNKGNFPGRFSGRQFSNSRSEMNVSTLELGDSALYLCASSSDRLNTEAFFGQGTRLTVV.

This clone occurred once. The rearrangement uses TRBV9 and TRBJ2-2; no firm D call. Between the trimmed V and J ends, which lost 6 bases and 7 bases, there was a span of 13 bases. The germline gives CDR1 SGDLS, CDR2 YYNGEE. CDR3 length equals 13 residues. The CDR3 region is CASTTAWGGELFF. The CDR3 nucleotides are TGTGCCAGCACCACCGCTTGGGGCGGGGAGCTGTTTTTT.

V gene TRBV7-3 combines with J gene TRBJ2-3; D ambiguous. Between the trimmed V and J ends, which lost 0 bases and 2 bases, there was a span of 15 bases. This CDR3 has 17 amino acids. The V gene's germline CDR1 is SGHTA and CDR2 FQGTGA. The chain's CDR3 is CASSLTAQARSTDTQYF. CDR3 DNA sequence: TGTGCCAGCAGCTTAACCGCCCAAGCGCGATCCACAGATACGCAGTATTTT.

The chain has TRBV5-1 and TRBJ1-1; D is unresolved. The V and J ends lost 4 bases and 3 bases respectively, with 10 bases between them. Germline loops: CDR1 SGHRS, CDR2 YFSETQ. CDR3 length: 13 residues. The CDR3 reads CASSLWGDTEAFF. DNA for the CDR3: TGCGCCAGCAGCCTTTGGGGTGACACTGAAGCTTTCTTT.

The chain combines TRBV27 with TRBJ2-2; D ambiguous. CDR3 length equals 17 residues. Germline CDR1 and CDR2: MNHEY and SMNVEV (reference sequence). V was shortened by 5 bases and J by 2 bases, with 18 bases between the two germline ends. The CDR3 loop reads CASSMALLQSNTGELFF. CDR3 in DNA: TGTGCCAGCAGTATGGCCCTGCTGCAGTCTAACACCGGGGAGCTGTTTTTT.

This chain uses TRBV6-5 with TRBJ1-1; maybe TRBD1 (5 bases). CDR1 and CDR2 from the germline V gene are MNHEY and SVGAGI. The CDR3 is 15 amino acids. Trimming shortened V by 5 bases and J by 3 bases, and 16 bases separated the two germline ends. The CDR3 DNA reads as TGTGCCAGCAGTAGACCGATCCAAGGGGACACTGAAGCTTTCTTT. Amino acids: CASSRPIQGDTEAFF.

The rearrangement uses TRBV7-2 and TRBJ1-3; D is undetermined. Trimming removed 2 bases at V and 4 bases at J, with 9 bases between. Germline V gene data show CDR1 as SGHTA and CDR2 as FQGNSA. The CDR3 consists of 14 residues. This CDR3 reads CASSLYTRGNTIYF. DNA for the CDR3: TGTGCCAGCAGCTTATATACGAGGGGAAACACCATATATTTT.

The CDR3 sequence is CASRARRLGTNEKLFF. The CDR3 DNA follows: TGCGCCAGCAGGGCGAGGAGGCTTGGGACTAATGAAAAACTGTTTTTT. This sequence joins TRBV5-1 and TRBJ1-4, with no clear D. Germline CDR1 reads SGHRS; CDR2 reads YFSETQ. CDR3 length: 16 amino acids. V was pared by 5 bases and J by 2 bases, with 16 bases between.

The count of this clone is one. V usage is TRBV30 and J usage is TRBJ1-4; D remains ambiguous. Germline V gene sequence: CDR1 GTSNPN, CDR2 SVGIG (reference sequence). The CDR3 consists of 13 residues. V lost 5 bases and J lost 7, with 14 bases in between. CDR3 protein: CAWAASLVEKLFF. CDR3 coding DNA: TGTGCCTGGGCCGCGAGCCTTGTTGAAAAACTGTTTTTT.